This TCR beta chain was profiled in a study of early T cells in non-severe SARS-CoV-2 infection. Overall study: The sequenced material was bulk RNA from unsorted whole blood, and its chains were unpaired.

This clonotype was observed many times. What it binds is not known. Study-wide results and limits: Private and CD4 specificities were missed by VDJdb matching, skewed to anti-spike CD8.

Attachment of unique molecular identifiers was made to individual cDNA molecules. TCRdb re-derived calls from the 5' RACE reads in MiXCR, one entry per CDR3 protein. The sample includes tens of thousands of distinct CDR3 sequences, approximately 6% of them seen just once. The sequences come from whole blood, collected at baseline. The clonotype comes from an adult who was a healthcare worker with PCR-confirmed SARS-CoV-2 infection or an uninfected control (not recorded which).

This chain's CDR3 is CASRMRGEFNEQFF. In DNA form, the CDR3 reads TGTGCCAGCAGGATGAGGGGGGAGTTCAATGAGCAGTTCTTC. This chain connects TRBV2 to TRBJ2-1, with D tentatively TRBD1 or TRBD2 (6 bases each). V was pared by 6 bases and J by 6 bases, with 15 bases between. There are 14 residues in the CDR3. The germline V gene has CDR1 SNHLY and CDR2 FYNNEI.